This record concerns one T cell receptor beta chain sequence. This clonotype was detected many times. What antigen it recognizes has not been identified. No per-base quality is available; no much larger clone lies one base away. Library preparation used 5' RACE. These reads were obtained on a NextSeq 500. The TCR library protocol attached a unique molecular identifier to each TCR cDNA molecule to allow correction of PCR and sequencing errors. In the paper's pipeline: Decombinator tools were used for TCR identification, UMI-based error correction and CDR3 extraction. TCRs above a frequency of 2 per 1,000, corresponding to the top 1% of the tumor frequency distribution, were defined as expanded. Each repertoire was subsampled 100 times to 5,000 TCRs, after which Renyi diversity was computed with the R vegan package. To build CDR3 similarity networks, amino acid triplet string-kernel similarity was used, and CDR3s were connected when their pairwise similarity was above 0.82. TCRdb reworked the public reads: Q25 trimming with fastp, MiXCR clone assembly, productive beta chains retained. Identical CDR3 proteins give one entry, which carries the most common genes and DNA. The V and J calls here are based on TCRdb, not the publication. For this sample the table gives thousands of distinct CDR3 sequences, of which 10% to 15% were detected only once. The ten largest clones add up to roughly 20% of the sample.

This sample was taken from a study of spatial heterogeneity in lung cancer (dated by TCRdb to about 2019). Background for the entire study: Beta-chain transcripts were consistently detected in greater numbers than alpha-chain transcripts, which likely reflected higher beta-chain transcript abundance. In the raw uncorrected reads, each unique combination of TCR and UMI appeared on average more than ten times. TCR alpha and beta repertoires were quantitatively compared across multiple tumor regions, matched nontumor lung and blood in non-small cell lung cancer. TCR repertoire features were related to nonsynonymous mutation counts determined by whole-exome sequencing of tumor tissue. At surgery, 200 or so tumor regions, around 68 matched nontumor lung samples and 56 PBMC samples were TCR-sequenced for both alpha and beta chains.

The sample's time point label is to be understood as: sample taken at primary tumor resection. Samples were obtained from 65 to 90 patients with early-stage, untreated non-small cell lung cancer from the lung TRACERx cohort. Without any cell sorting, TCR sequencing was performed on whole RNA extracted either from tumor and nontumor lung tissue or from cryopreserved PBMC samples. Only patients for whom sufficient RNA was available from at least two tumor regions were selected for TCR sequencing. Tumor and adjacent nontumor lung specimens were reviewed by a lung pathologist before selection. The CDR3 spans 14 residues, from the cysteine through the phenylalanine. Only CDR3 DNA is held: 42 bases, read in frame from base 1. V was cut back by 0 bases and J by 0 bases, leaving a gap of 8 bases between them. For CDR1 and CDR2, the germline V gene (reference sequence) lists GTSNPN and SVGIG. Broad study findings and their caveats: Confirming at a functional level the hypothesis that regional TCRs recognize regional mutations was considered to require additional single-cell paired TCR alpha and beta sequencing.

This chain is built from TRBV30 and TRBJ1-1; no D gene call is confident. This receptor was obtained from a female donor with early-stage non-small cell lung cancer. Here the sequenced sample was normal lung tissue next to the tumor, taken at surgery. The nucleotide sequence reads as follows: TGTGCCTGGAGTGTTACCTCAGTGAACACTGAAGCTTTCTTT. This encodes CAWSVTSVNTEAFF.